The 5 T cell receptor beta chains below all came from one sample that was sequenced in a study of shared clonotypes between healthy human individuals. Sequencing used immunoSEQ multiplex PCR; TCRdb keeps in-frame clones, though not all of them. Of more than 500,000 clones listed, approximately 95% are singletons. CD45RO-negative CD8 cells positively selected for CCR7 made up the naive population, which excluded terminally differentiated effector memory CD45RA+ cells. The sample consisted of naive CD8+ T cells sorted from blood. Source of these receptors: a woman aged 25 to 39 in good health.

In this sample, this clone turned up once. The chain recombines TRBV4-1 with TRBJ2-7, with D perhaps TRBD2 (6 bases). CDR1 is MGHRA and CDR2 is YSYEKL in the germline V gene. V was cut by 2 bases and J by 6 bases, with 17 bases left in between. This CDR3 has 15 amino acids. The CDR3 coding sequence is TGCGCCAGCAGCCAACTGGAGGGCATAGCTACCGAGCAGTACTTC. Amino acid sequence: CASSQLEGIATEQYF.

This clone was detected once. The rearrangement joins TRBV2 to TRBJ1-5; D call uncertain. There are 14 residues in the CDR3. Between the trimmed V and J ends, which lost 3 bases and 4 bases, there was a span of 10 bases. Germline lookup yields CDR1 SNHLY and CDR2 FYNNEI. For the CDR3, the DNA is TGTGCCAGCAGTGACAACAGCTTTAATCAGCCCCAGCATTTT. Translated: CASSDNSFNQPQHF.

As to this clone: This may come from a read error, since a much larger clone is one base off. CDR3 coding DNA: TGTGCCAGCAGCTTTGACAATGAGCAGTTCTTC. This encodes CASSFDNEQFF. The gene calls are TRBV13 and TRBJ2-1; D is unresolved. CDR3 length: 11 residues. Trimming cost V 3 bases and J 5 bases, with 2 bases left between them. Per the germline V gene, CDR1 is PRHDT and CDR2 is FYEKMQ (reference sequence).

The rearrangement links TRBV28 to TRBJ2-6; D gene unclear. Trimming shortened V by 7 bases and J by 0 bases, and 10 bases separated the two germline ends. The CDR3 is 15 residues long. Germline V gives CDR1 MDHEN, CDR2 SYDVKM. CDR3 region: CASTSRSSGANVLTF. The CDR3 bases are TGTGCCAGCACCTCTCGGTCCTCTGGGGCCAACGTCCTGACTTTC. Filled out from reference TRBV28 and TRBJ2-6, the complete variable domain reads DVKVTQSSRYLVKRTGEKVFLECVQDMDHENMFWYRQDPGLGLRLIYFSYDVKMKEKGDIPEGYSVSREKKERFSLILESASTNQTSMYLCASTSRSSGANVLTFGAGSRLTVL.

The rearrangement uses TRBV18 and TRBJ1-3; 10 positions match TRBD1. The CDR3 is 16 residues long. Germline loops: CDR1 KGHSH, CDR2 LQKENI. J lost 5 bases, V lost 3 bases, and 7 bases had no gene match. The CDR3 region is CASSPTKGQGRNTIYF. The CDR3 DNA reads TGTGCCAGCTCACCCACAAAGGGACAGGGGAGAAACACCATATATTTT.